The 31 T cell receptor beta chains below come from one sample, sequenced in a study of pediatric ulcerative colitis. This table comes from immunoSEQ multiplex PCR, and its TCRdb copy is limited to in-frame clones, with some not included. Of approximately 6,300 clones listed, nearly 90% were seen once; the top ten hold about 2%. The sequencing input was blood. Receptor source: a girl between 10 and 17 years old who was a control in a study of pediatric ulcerative colitis.

The rearrangement uses TRBV27 and TRBJ2-7, with 11 positions matching TRBD2. Per the germline V gene, CDR1 is MNHEY and CDR2 is SMNVEV (reference sequence). The CDR3 contains 14 residues. Losses at the gene ends were 10 bases for V and 3 bases for J; bases not matched to a gene: 8. The CDR3 DNA reads as TGTGCCACTACACCACTAGCGGGAGTCTACGAGCAGTACTTC. This encodes CATTPLAGVYEQYF.

The rearrangement joins TRBV25-1 to TRBJ1-4; D is uncertain. This CDR3 is built from 13 residues. V lost 4 bases and J 5 bases, leaving 8 bases between the germline ends. Germline assignment: CDR1 MGHDK and CDR2 SYGVNS. The CDR3 sequence is CASSVEENEKLFF. The CDR3, as DNA: TGTGCCAGCAGTGTGGAGGAGAATGAAAAACTGTTTTTT.

The V call is TRBV10-2, the J call TRBJ2-7; perhaps TRBD2 as D (5 bases). V lost 3 bases to trimming and J lost 3 bases, with 6 bases between them. The CDR3 spans 12 residues. The germline CDR1 and CDR2 sequences are WSHSY and SAAADI. The CDR3 sequence: CASSDGSYEQYF. In DNA, the CDR3 is TGCGCCAGCAGTGATGGGAGCTACGAGCAGTACTTC.

The V call is TRBV10-3, the J call TRBJ2-2, with 7 bases lining up with TRBD2. CDR1 ENHRY and CDR2 SYGVKD come from the germline V gene. The V segment lost 8 bases and the J segment 5 bases; nucleotides outside the gene matches: 8. The CDR3 covers 14 residues. DNA of the CDR3: TGTGCCATCCGGGAGGACTGGAGAACCGGGGAGCTGTTTTTT. Translating gives CAIREDWRTGELFF.

A few counts support this clone. This chain links TRBV11-2 with TRBJ2-7; no definite D call. Trimming took off 11 bases at V and 2 bases at J, with 10 bases between the two ends. This CDR3 comprises 11 residues. Germline V lookup: CDR1 SGHAT, CDR2 FQNNGV. In DNA form, the CDR3 reads TGTGCCCAACTTGTTGCCTACGAGCAGTACTTC. It encodes CAQLVAYEQYF.

The chain uses TRBV10-3 and TRBJ2-7; 11 bases are shared with TRBD2. The J segment lost 2 bases and the V segment lost 4 bases, leaving 7 bases of the junction unmatched. The V gene's germline CDR1 is ENHRY and CDR2 SYGVKD. The CDR3 runs to 16 residues. CDR3 in amino acids: CAISGLLAGATYEQYF. The CDR3 nucleotides are TGTGCCATCAGTGGGTTACTAGCGGGGGCCACCTACGAGCAGTACTTC.

The V and J genes are TRBV28 and TRBJ2-4; 7 bases map to TRBD1. This CDR3 spans 13 amino acids. Trimming removed 7 bases from V and 7 bases from J; junction bases left unmatched: 7. CDR1 is MDHEN, CDR2 SYDVKM, per germline. In nucleotides, the CDR3 is TGTGCCAGCAATCCGGACAGGTGGAACATTCAGTACTTC. Protein: CASNPDRWNIQYF.

This chain joins TRBV9 and TRBJ2-3; 7 bases are shared with TRBD1. CDR1 and CDR2 from the germline V gene are SGDLS and YYNGEE. CDR3 length: 15 residues. Trimming at V came to 2 bases and at J to 2 bases, leaving 5 bases not matched to a gene. The CDR3 DNA reads as TGTGCCAGCAGCGTTTGGGACAGACCCACAGATACGCAGTATTTT. Its protein product is CASSVWDRPTDTQYF.

The chain is built from TRBV14 and TRBJ2-1; unclear D gene. Germline V gives CDR1 SGHDN, CDR2 FVKESK. V lost 3 bases and J lost 4, with 13 bases in between. This CDR3 has 15 amino acids. CDR3 in DNA: TGTGCCAGCAGCCATGGTACCTCCCCGTACAATGAGCAGTTCTTC. Translating gives CASSHGTSPYNEQFF.

The rearrangement joins TRBV28 to TRBJ2-6, with no clear D. Trimming removed 6 bases from V and 0 bases from J, with 3 bases in between. CDR1 MDHEN and CDR2 SYDVKM come from the germline V gene. CDR3 length: 13 residues. The CDR3 loop reads CASRGSGANVLTF. The CDR3 DNA follows: TGTGCCAGCAGAGGCTCTGGGGCCAACGTCCTGACTTTC. Complete variable domain (other parts from reference TRBV28 and TRBJ2-6): DVKVTQSSRYLVKRTGEKVFLECVQDMDHENMFWYRQDPGLGLRLIYFSYDVKMKEKGDIPEGYSVSREKKERFSLILESASTNQTSMYLCASRGSGANVLTFGAGSRLTVL.

The chain is built from TRBV10-2 and TRBJ2-7, with 8 bases that match TRBD2. V shed 2 bases, J shed 5 bases, and the junction held 8 bases outside the gene matches. This CDR3 is 15 amino acids long. Germline-derived CDR1 and CDR2 are WSHSY and SAAADI. CDR3: CASSEIGGRFHEQYF. In DNA, the CDR3 is TGCGCCAGCAGTGAGATTGGCGGGAGGTTCCACGAGCAGTACTTC.

This chain joins TRBV6-6 and TRBJ1-4; a possible D gene is TRBD1 (6 bases). Trimming shortened V by 7 bases and J by 8 bases, and 11 bases separated the two germline ends. Germline CDR1 and CDR2: MNHNY and SVGAGI (reference sequence). The CDR3 length is 12 residues. The CDR3 DNA sequence: TGTGCCAGCATGGGGGCAACGGAAAAACTGTTTTTT. Protein sequence: CASMGATEKLFF.

This chain uses TRBV28 with TRBJ2-1; unclear D gene. V shed 7 bases and J shed 8 bases, with 9 bases lying between them. Germline assignment: CDR1 MDHEN and CDR2 SYDVKM. The CDR3 runs 11 residues. The CDR3 nucleotides are TGTGCCAGCACACAAAGAGATGAGCAGTTCTTC. This gives the protein CASTQRDEQFF. Full variable domain (rest looked up from reference TRBV28 and TRBJ2-1): DVKVTQSSRYLVKRTGEKVFLECVQDMDHENMFWYRQDPGLGLRLIYFSYDVKMKEKGDIPEGYSVSREKKERFSLILESASTNQTSMYLCASTQRDEQFFGPGTRLTVL.

V and J are TRBV7-6 and TRBJ2-2; D not resolved. The V gene lost 4 bases and the J gene lost 0 bases, with 15 bases spanning the gap. The CDR3 runs to 17 residues. Per the germline V gene, CDR1 is SGHVS and CDR2 is FNYEAQ. CDR3 region: CASSYRHGTANTGELFF. The CDR3 bases are TGTGCCAGCAGCTACCGCCATGGCACCGCGAACACCGGGGAGCTGTTTTTT.

This chain joins TRBV6-5 and TRBJ2-3; D not certain. This CDR3 is 15 amino acids long. From germline, CDR1 is MNHEY and CDR2 SVGAGI. V lost 2 bases and J lost 4, with 13 bases in between. CDR3 sequence: CASSYRAIRADTQYF. The CDR3 bases are TGTGCCAGCAGTTACAGGGCCATACGGGCAGATACGCAGTATTTT.

V gene TRBV12-5 combines with J gene TRBJ1-1; 7 nucleotides match TRBD1. The length of the CDR3 is 14 residues. V shed 1 base, J shed 1 base, and the junction held 0 bases outside the gene matches. Germline-derived CDR1 and CDR2 are LGHNT and FRNRAP. The CDR3 sequence: CASGLGQGNTEAFF. The CDR3 DNA is TGTGCTAGTGGTTTGGGACAGGGGAACACTGAAGCTTTCTTT.

The V and J genes are TRBV9 and TRBJ1-2; tentatively, D is TRBD1 (5 bases). Germline CDR1 and CDR2: SGDLS and YYNGEE. The CDR3 covers 14 residues. V was shortened by 3 bases and J by 2 bases, with 11 bases between the two germline ends. The DNA for the CDR3 is TGTGCCAGCAGCGCGGGGCTCCAGAACTATGGCTACACCTTC. Protein: CASSAGLQNYGYTF.

The CDR3: CASSSTPGDGYTF. CDR3 coding DNA: TGCGCCAGCAGCTCAACTCCGGGGGATGGCTACACCTTC. The chain carries TRBV5-1 and TRBJ1-2; TRBD1 is a possible D gene (5 bases). This CDR3 contains 13 residues. Between the trimmed V and J ends, which lost 3 bases and 6 bases, there was a span of 12 bases. In germline, CDR1 is SGHRS, CDR2 YFSETQ.

This chain connects TRBV10-3 to TRBJ1-3, with 7 bases that match TRBD1. CDR3 length: 13 residues. The V and J ends lost 7 bases and 3 bases, in that order; junction bases with no gene match: 3. The germline gives CDR1 ENHRY, CDR2 SYGVKD. The CDR3 DNA reads as TGTGCCATCAACAGGGGAGATGGAAACACCATATATTTT. This gives the protein CAINRGDGNTIYF.

The chain employs TRBV5-1 and TRBJ1-1, with 7 bases that match TRBD1. Trimming at V came to 0 bases and at J to 3 bases, leaving 2 bases not matched to a gene. In germline, CDR1 is SGHRS, CDR2 YFSETQ. There are 14 residues in the CDR3. The CDR3 DNA is TGCGCCAGCAGCTTGGGACAGGGCCACACTGAAGCTTTCTTT. This encodes CASSLGQGHTEAFF. Looking up the rest from reference TRBV5-1 and TRBJ1-1 gives the full variable domain: KAGVTQTPRYLIKTRGQQVTLSCSPISGHRSVSWYQQTPGQGLQFLFEYFSETQRNKGNFPGRFSGRQFSNSRSEMNVSTLELGDSALYLCASSLGQGHTEAFFGQGTRLTVV.

This chain connects TRBV4-3 to TRBJ2-7; possibly TRBD2 for D (6 bases). The germline V gene has CDR1 LGHNA and CDR2 YSLEER. CDR3 length: 14 amino acids. Trimming shortened V by 4 bases and J by 0 bases, and 10 bases separated the two germline ends. DNA for the CDR3: TGCGCCAGCAGCCGGGGGAGGAGCTCCTACGAGCAGTACTTC. Translation: CASSRGRSSYEQYF.

This clone has just a few counts. The V and J genes are TRBV4-1 and TRBJ1-2; D may be TRBD1 (5 bases). This CDR3 comprises 13 residues. Trimming left V 5 bases short and J 4 bases short, with 11 bases between. Germline V lookup: CDR1 MGHRA, CDR2 YSYEKL. The chain's CDR3 is CASSEPGSYGYTF. In nucleotides, the CDR3 is TGCGCCAGCAGCGAACCAGGGAGCTATGGCTACACCTTC.

The chain has TRBV9 and TRBJ1-2; D might be TRBD1 (5 bases). CDR1 is SGDLS and CDR2 is YYNGEE in the germline V gene. The CDR3 is 15 amino acids. Trimming took 4 bases from V and 0 from J, leaving 13 bases between them. The CDR3 DNA reads as TGTGCCAGCAGCTTAGGGACGGCCGCTAACTATGGCTACACCTTC. Translation gives CASSLGTAANYGYTF.

The rearrangement joins TRBV7-2 to TRBJ2-1; TRBD2 might be the D (6 bases). The CDR3 consists of 13 residues. Deletions cut 1 base from V and 15 bases from J, with 16 bases between. Germline-derived CDR1 and CDR2 are SGHTA and FQGNSA. This chain's CDR3 is CASSLGPVWGGFF. DNA of the CDR3: TGTGCCAGCAGCTTAGGTCCAGTTTGGGGAGGGTTCTTC.

The chain recombines TRBV9 with TRBJ2-3; 14 bases are a match to TRBD2. Unmatched junction bases numbered 3, after V lost 2 bases and J lost 4 bases. Germline CDR1 is SGDLS and CDR2 is YYNGEE. This CDR3 has 16 residues. The CDR3 here is CASSVATSGRADTQYF. CDR3 sequence (DNA): TGTGCCAGCAGCGTTGCGACTAGCGGGAGGGCAGATACGCAGTATTTT.

CDR3 amino acids: CAISERNGREGDGYTF. The CDR3 nucleotides read TGTGCCATCAGTGAGAGAAATGGGAGGGAAGGGGATGGCTACACCTTC. The chain recombines TRBV10-3 with TRBJ1-2; possibly TRBD1 for D (5 bases). The germline CDR1 and CDR2 sequences are ENHRY and SYGVKD. There are 16 residues in the CDR3. Trimming removed 2 bases at V and 6 bases at J, with 19 bases between.

This rearrangement joins TRBV10-3 to TRBJ2-7; D is unresolved. V gave up 2 bases and J gave up 1 base, with 6 bases separating them. The CDR3 totals 13 residues. Germline CDR1 reads ENHRY; CDR2 reads SYGVKD. The CDR3 DNA follows: TGTGCCATCAGTGAGAGGTGGTCCTACGAGCAGTACTTC. Translated, it gives CAISERWSYEQYF.

The rearrangement uses TRBV11-1 and TRBJ2-7; D ambiguous. The length of the CDR3 is 16 residues. Germline V CDR1 and CDR2: SGHAT, FQDESV (reference sequence). V gave up 1 base and J gave up 6 bases, with 19 bases separating them. CDR3 sequence reads: CASSLERLSRSGEQYF. DNA of the CDR3: TGTGCCAGCAGCTTAGAACGACTTAGCAGGTCGGGCGAGCAGTACTTC.

V is TRBV19 and J is TRBJ1-2, with a weak D call TRBD1 (5 bases). V gave up 5 bases and J gave up 0 bases, with 13 bases separating them. Germline-derived CDR1 and CDR2 are LNHDA and SQIVND (reference sequence). CDR3 length: 15 amino acids. CDR3 region: CASSPGDGSNYGYTF. The CDR3 nucleotides read TGTGCCAGTAGTCCCGGGGACGGCTCTAACTATGGCTACACCTTC.

This chain links TRBV9 with TRBJ2-1; TRBD2 aligns across 8 bases. Germline lookup yields CDR1 SGDLS and CDR2 YYNGEE. The CDR3 extends over 15 amino acids. The V gene end was trimmed by 1 base and the J gene end by 7 bases; junction bases not matched to a gene: 7. The CDR3 nucleotides are TGTGCCAGCAGCGTACGAGCGGGAGACGGGAATGAGCAGTTCTTC. The encoded protein is CASSVRAGDGNEQFF.

The rearrangement joins TRBV6-6 to TRBJ1-5; no firm D call. Looked up from germline, CDR1 is MNHNY and CDR2 is SVGAGI (reference sequence). V was clipped by 0 bases and J by 4 bases, with 7 bases between them. The CDR3 runs 14 residues. The CDR3 nucleotides read TGTGCCAGCAGTTACTCGGTGGGAAATCAGCCCCAGCATTTT. Amino acid sequence: CASSYSVGNQPQHF.